These 2 T cell receptor beta chains came from one sample sequenced in a study of T cells in tuberculosis. Documented time point: new active TB diagnosis, blood taken before or within 7 days of starting treatment. Assay used: immunoSEQ multiplex PCR; TCRdb lists only in-frame clones, some missing. Seen here are some 30,000 clones, about 91% observed once, and the top ten hold 6.5% to 7%. Sequencing was performed on PBMCs, taken at tuberculosis diagnosis. These receptors all stem from an adult with tuberculosis.

In this sample, this clone turned up once. This sequence joins TRBV19 and TRBJ2-1, with TRBD2 matching over 9 bases. This CDR3 is 15 amino acids long. Germline V gene sequence: CDR1 LNHDA, CDR2 SQIVND (reference sequence). V dropped 3 bases and J dropped 7; count of bases not matched to a gene: 7. CDR3 in amino acids: CASSIIAGAMNEQFF. The CDR3 nucleotides are TGTGCCAGTAGTATTATAGCGGGGGCAATGAATGAGCAGTTCTTC.

This clone showed up just once. The chain employs TRBV19 and TRBJ2-7; D possibly corresponds to TRBD1 (6 bases). The CDR3 length is 15 residues. The V gene lost 1 base and the J gene lost 2 bases, with 12 bases spanning the gap. Germline-derived CDR1 and CDR2 are LNHDA and SQIVND (reference sequence). The CDR3 DNA reads TGTGCCAGTAGTATAGGGTCAGGGGCCCCCTACGAGCAGTACTTC. Translated, it gives CASSIGSGAPYEQYF.